The clone carrying this T cell receptor beta chain was seen repeatedly, ten times or more. This entry belongs to a study of blood T cells in healthy people across ages. CDR1 is LGHNT, CDR2 FRNRAP, per germline. Trimming stripped 4 bases from V and 0 bases from J, with 1 base between. The CDR3 consists of 11 residues. Sample-barcoded 5' priming and a J-beta primer mix drove a second PCR of roughly 7 to 11 cycles. TCRdb reprocessed the 5' RACE reads via MiXCR and lists one record per CDR3 protein. The sample contains roughly 1,100,000 distinct CDR3 sequences, 25% of which appear only once. This sample was shared with a second study, whose subject was T cells of mothers and their children. That study adds: Related and unrelated pairs show TCR recombination output that thymic selection shapes similarly.

The rearrangement links TRBV12-5 to TRBJ2-7; D gene uncertain. Source material: blood. The receptor was isolated from a girl aged 2-10 years in good health. In DNA form, the CDR3 reads TGTGCTAGTGGTTACTCCTACGAGCAGTACTTC. Protein: CASGYSYEQYF.